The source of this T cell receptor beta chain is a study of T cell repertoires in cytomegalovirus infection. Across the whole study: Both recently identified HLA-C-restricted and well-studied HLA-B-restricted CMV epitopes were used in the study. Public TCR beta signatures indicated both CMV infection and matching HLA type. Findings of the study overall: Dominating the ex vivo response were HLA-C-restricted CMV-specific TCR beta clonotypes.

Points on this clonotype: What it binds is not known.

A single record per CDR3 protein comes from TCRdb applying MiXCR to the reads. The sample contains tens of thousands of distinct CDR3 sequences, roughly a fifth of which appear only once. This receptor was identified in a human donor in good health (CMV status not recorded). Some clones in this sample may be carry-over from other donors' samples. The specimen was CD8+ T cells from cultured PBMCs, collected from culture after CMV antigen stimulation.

The CDR3 sequence is CSARRTGANVLTF. The CDR3 DNA reads as TGCAGTGCTAGGCGTACTGGGGCCAACGTCCTGACTTTC. The J gene is TRBJ2-6, the V gene TRBV20-1; D ambiguous. Trimming removed 3 bases from V and 2 bases from J, with 5 bases in between. CDR1 is DFQATT and CDR2 is SNEGSKA in the germline V gene (reference sequence). CDR3 length: 13 amino acids.